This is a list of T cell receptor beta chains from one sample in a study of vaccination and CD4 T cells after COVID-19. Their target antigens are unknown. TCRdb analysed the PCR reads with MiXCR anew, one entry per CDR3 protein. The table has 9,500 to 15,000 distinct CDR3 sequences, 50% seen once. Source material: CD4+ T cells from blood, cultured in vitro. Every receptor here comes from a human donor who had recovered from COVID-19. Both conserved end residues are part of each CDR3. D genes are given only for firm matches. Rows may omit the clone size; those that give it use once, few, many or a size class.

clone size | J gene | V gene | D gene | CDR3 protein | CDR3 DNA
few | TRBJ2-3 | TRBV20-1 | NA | CSATFHILEQGYFYTDTQYF | TGCAGTGCTACATTTCATATTCTCGAACAGGGTTATTTCTACACAGATACGCAGTATTTT
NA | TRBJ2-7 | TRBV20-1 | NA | CSARDPHEQYF | TGCAGTGCTAGAGACCCCCACGAGCAGTACTTC
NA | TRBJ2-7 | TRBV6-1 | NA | CASSTPYNSYEQYF | TGTGCCAGCAGTACCCCTTACAACTCCTACGAGCAGTACTTC
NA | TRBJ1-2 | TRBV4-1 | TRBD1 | CASSQVVLRTGVEDNYGYTF | TGCGCCAGCAGCCAAGTAGTTCTCCGGACAGGGGTGGAGGATAACTATGGCTACACCTTC
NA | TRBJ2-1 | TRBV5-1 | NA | CASSLVADPYNEQFF | TGCGCCAGCAGCTTGGTGGCCGATCCGTACAATGAGCAGTTCTTC
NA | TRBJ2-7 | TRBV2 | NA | CAGRSSYEQYF | TGTGCAGGCCGTAGCTCCTACGAGCAGTACTTC
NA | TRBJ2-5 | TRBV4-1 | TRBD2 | CASSHSGTRAQETQYF | TGCGCCAGCAGCCACTCCGGGACTAGAGCCCAAGAGACCCAGTACTTC
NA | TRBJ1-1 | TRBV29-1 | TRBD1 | CSVRRTGRGDTEAFF | TGCAGCGTTAGAAGGACAGGGCGGGGAGACACTGAAGCTTTCTTT
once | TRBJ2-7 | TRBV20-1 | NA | CSARDLITYEQYF | TGCAGTGCTAGAGACTTGATCACCTACGAGCAGTACTTC
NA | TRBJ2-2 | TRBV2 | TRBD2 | CASSLRTRSGGELFF | TGTGCCAGCAGCCTCCGGACTAGGTCGGGCGGGGAGCTGTTTTTT